The 21 T cell receptor beta chains listed next were all sequenced from one sample in a study of blood T cells in healthy people across ages. The use of a sample-barcoded 5' primer and a J-beta primer mix characterized a second PCR of roughly 7 to 12 cycles. TCRdb re-called the 5' RACE reads with MiXCR, one entry per CDR3 protein. The table shows some 1.5 million distinct CDR3 sequences, with 28% occurring only once. Sequencing was carried out using blood. Receptors were obtained from a woman in her thirties in good health.

This clonotype was seen a handful of times. The genes are TRBV14 and TRBJ2-7, with unresolved D. Trimming shortened V by 2 bases and J by 6 bases, and 8 bases separated the two germline ends. Germline V gene lookup returns CDR1 SGHDN and CDR2 FVKESK. This CDR3 spans 12 amino acids. The CDR3 protein is CASSQTHSEQYF. The CDR3 DNA reads TGTGCCAGCAGCCAAACCCACAGCGAGCAGTACTTC.

V gene TRBV3-1 combines with J gene TRBJ2-1; D gene ambiguous. Per germline, CDR1 LGHDT and CDR2 YNNKEL (reference sequence). This CDR3 is 12 amino acids long. Trimming stripped 4 bases from V and 6 bases from J, with 7 bases between. This CDR3 reads CASSPVSNEQFF. CDR3 DNA sequence: TGTGCCAGCAGCCCGGTTTCCAATGAGCAGTTCTTC.

The table lists this clonotype with many counts. The chain is built from TRBV27 and TRBJ2-7; 7 nucleotides agree with TRBD1. V lost 6 bases and J lost 6; bases outside the gene matches: 5. The CDR3 covers 12 residues. Germline V CDR1 and CDR2: MNHEY, SMNVEV (reference sequence). CDR3 region: CASSSQGTEQYF. The DNA for the CDR3 is TGTGCCAGCAGCTCACAGGGGACCGAGCAGTACTTC.

The gene calls are TRBV9 and TRBJ2-5; 8 bases agree with TRBD1. Germline assignment: CDR1 SGDLS and CDR2 YYNGEE. V shed 5 bases, J shed 4 bases, and the junction held 7 bases outside the gene matches. This CDR3 has 14 amino acids. The CDR3 DNA follows: TGTGCCAGCAGTGGCGACAGGGGCGGAGAGACCCAGTACTTC. Encoded protein: CASSGDRGGETQYF.

The rearrangement joins TRBV18 to TRBJ2-4; 7 bases map to TRBD1. The CDR3 consists of 14 residues. Germline CDR1 reads KGHSH; CDR2 reads LQKENI. With V trimmed by 1 base and J by 6 bases, 3 bases remained unmatched. CDR3 protein: CASSPQRQGNIQYF. As DNA, the CDR3 is TGTGCCAGCTCACCACAGAGACAGGGAAACATTCAGTACTTC.

This clonotype has at least ten counts. V is TRBV28 and J is TRBJ2-5, with D possibly being TRBD1 or TRBD2 (5 bases each). The V gene lost 2 bases and the J gene lost 4 bases, with 17 bases spanning the gap. The CDR3 spans 16 residues. CDR1 MDHEN and CDR2 SYDVKM come from the germline V gene. The CDR3 protein is CASSLNGLGTGETQYF. In nucleotides, the CDR3 is TGTGCCAGCAGTTTAAATGGGCTGGGGACGGGAGAGACCCAGTACTTC.

Of note for this clonotype: This may be a read error, as it is one base from a much larger clone. The chain carries TRBV6-5 and TRBJ1-2; D is unresolved. The germline V gene has CDR1 MNHEY and CDR2 SVGAGI. This CDR3 comprises 13 residues. Trimming shortened V by 4 bases and J by 7 bases, and 13 bases separated the two germline ends. CDR3 sequence reads: CASSLDAASGYTF. The CDR3 DNA follows: TGTGCCAGCAGTTTGGACGCGGCTAGTGGCTACACCTTC.

The CDR3 region is CASSFRGMGTGARNEQFF. The CDR3 DNA follows: TGTGCCAGCAGTTTCAGGGGGATGGGGACAGGGGCTCGGAATGAGCAGTTCTTC. The rearrangement uses TRBV12-3 or TRBV12-4 and TRBJ2-1, with 10 bases fitting TRBD1. The CDR3 covers 18 residues. J lost 7 bases, V lost 3 bases, and 15 bases had no gene match.

This clonotype was picked up a small number of times. The chain uses TRBV7-2 and TRBJ2-1; 10 positions match TRBD2. CDR1 and CDR2 (germline): SGHTA, FQGNSA. The CDR3 length is 14 residues. The V gene end was trimmed by 5 bases and the J gene end by 8 bases; junction bases not matched to a gene: 6. For the CDR3, the DNA is TGTGCCAGCAGCCCGGCTAGCGGGGGCGATGAGCAGTTCTTC. Its translation is CASSPASGGDEQFF.

The chain employs TRBV7-9 and TRBJ2-1; weak D call: TRBD2 (5 bases). Germline-derived CDR1 and CDR2 are SEHNR and FQNEAQ (reference sequence). V was cut by 1 base and J by 8 bases, with 15 bases left in between. The CDR3 has 15 amino acids. The CDR3 spells CASSLEGSSTDEQFF. The CDR3 DNA sequence: TGTGCCAGCAGCTTAGAGGGTTCTAGCACCGATGAGCAGTTCTTC.

This clonotype was recorded a few times. V and J are TRBV5-1 and TRBJ1-2; D remains unclear. This CDR3 comprises 14 residues. With 0 bases removed from V and 7 bases from J, the gap between germline ends came to 13 bases. Germline assignment: CDR1 SGHRS and CDR2 YFSETQ. CDR3 loop: CASSLGSVSSGYTF. The CDR3 DNA reads TGCGCCAGCAGCTTGGGATCAGTTTCTAGTGGCTACACCTTC.

As for this clonotype: A much bigger clone sits one base away, suggesting this may be a read error. The chain recombines TRBV6-1 with TRBJ2-5; D unresolved. The CDR3 contains 13 residues. Germline assignment: CDR1 MNHNS and CDR2 SASEGT. The chain's CDR3 is CASSEGFAEIQYF. In DNA form, the CDR3 reads TGTGCCAGCAGTGAAGGGTTCGCAGAGATCCAGTACTTC.

Remarks on this clonotype: Given a much more abundant clone one base away, this may be a read error. CDR3 region: CASSARPYNSPLHF. The CDR3 nucleotides read TGTGCCAGCAGTGCAAGACCGTATAATTCACCCCTCCACTTT. The genes are TRBV6-1 and TRBJ1-6; D is uncertain. V shed 4 bases and J shed 4 bases, with 8 bases lying between them. Germline loops: CDR1 MNHNS, CDR2 SASEGT. The CDR3 has 14 amino acids.

The chain carries TRBV30 and TRBJ2-1; tentatively, D is TRBD1 (5 bases). The CDR3 is 12 residues long. Trimming cost V 1 base and J 5 bases, with 6 bases left between them. Germline-derived CDR1 and CDR2 are GTSNPN and SVGIG (reference sequence). The CDR3 nucleotides read TGTGCCTGGAGTGAGGGGAACAATGAGCAGTTCTTC. Translation: CAWSEGNNEQFF.

There are many counts of this clonotype. The V gene is TRBV20-1, the J gene TRBJ2-5, with 7 bases matching TRBD2. V trimming: 3 bases; J trimming: 3 bases; junction bases outside the gene matches: 4. This CDR3 has 13 residues. Germline CDR1 reads DFQATT; CDR2 reads SNEGSKA (reference sequence). The CDR3: CSASLLAEETQYF. In DNA, the CDR3 is TGCAGTGCTAGTCTTCTAGCGGAAGAGACCCAGTACTTC.

This clonotype was seen more than once but under ten times. The rearrangement links TRBV12-5 to TRBJ2-3, with D maybe TRBD2 (5 bases). The CDR3 runs 17 residues. The V gene's germline CDR1 is LGHNT and CDR2 FRNRAP. Trimming removed 0 bases from V and 4 bases from J, with 17 bases in between. The CDR3 here is CASGLVRGAALPDTQYF. DNA for the CDR3: TGTGCTAGTGGTTTGGTACGGGGAGCGGCCCTCCCAGATACGCAGTATTTT.

The rearrangement links TRBV7-2 to TRBJ2-7, with D perhaps TRBD2 (6 bases). Per germline, CDR1 SGHTA and CDR2 FQGNSA. Trimming left V 5 bases short and J 5 bases short, with 19 bases between. The CDR3 has 15 residues. CDR3 residues: CASSEEGLAWNEQYF. The CDR3 DNA reads as TGTGCCAGCAGCGAAGAGGGCCTAGCGTGGAACGAGCAGTACTTC.

Concerning this clonotype itself: Relative to the germline gene, one junction end is altered; a read error may explain this. The chain carries TRBV3-1 and TRBJ1-2; 9 bases align to TRBD1. The CDR3 has 15 amino acids. Germline CDR1 LGHDT, CDR2 YNNKEL (reference sequence). CDR3 in amino acids: CASSQGDRDNYGYTF. CDR3 coding DNA: TGTGCCAGTAGCCAAGGGGACAGGGACAACTATGGCTACACCTTC.

This clonotype was counted only a few times. V usage is TRBV6-6 and J usage is TRBJ2-3; perhaps TRBD1 as D (5 bases). The CDR3 is 13 amino acids. Germline CDR1 is MNHNY and CDR2 is SVGAGI (reference sequence). V dropped 8 bases and J dropped 5 bases, with 14 bases sitting between them. This chain's CDR3 is CASRQGSQDTQYF. DNA for the CDR3: TGTGCCAGCCGCCAGGGATCACAAGATACGCAGTATTTT.

The rearrangement links TRBV7-9 to TRBJ1-1, with D maybe TRBD1 (5 bases). The V gene's germline CDR1 is SEHNR and CDR2 FQNEAQ (reference sequence). V was trimmed by 5 bases and J by 6 bases, leaving 16 bases between them. This CDR3 has 14 residues. CDR3 amino acids: CASSSPPGFAEAFF. The DNA of the CDR3 is TGTGCCAGCAGCAGCCCGCCAGGGTTCGCTGAAGCTTTCTTT.

Only a few counts were recorded for this clonotype. The rearrangement joins TRBV10-3 to TRBJ2-1; weak D call: TRBD2 (6 bases). CDR1 ENHRY and CDR2 SYGVKD come from the germline V gene. V dropped 0 bases and J dropped 3 bases, with 9 bases sitting between them. CDR3 size: 15 residues. In nucleotides, the CDR3 is TGTGCCATCAGTGAGTCGACGGGAGTCTACAATGAGCAGTTCTTC. Translated, it gives CAISESTGVYNEQFF.